This TCR beta chain was obtained from a study of Ad26.COV2.S vaccination and SARS-CoV-2 variants. Worth noting for this clone: What it binds is unknown.

The CDR3 is made up of 15 amino acids. The V and J ends lost 4 bases and 1 base respectively, with 11 bases between them. Germline V lookup: CDR1 MDHEN, CDR2 SYDVKM. The table came from immunoSEQ multiplex PCR; TCRdb's copy has only in-frame clones and leaves some out. This table holds around 100,000 clones, 60% to 85% found once. Notes on the study in general: Spike-specific CD8+ and CD4+ T cell responses reportedly showed substantial breadth after vaccination. For non-spike TCRs, breadth in vaccine recipients resembled that in placebo recipients. While placebo recipients had lower spike-specific TCR breadth, vaccine recipients had more. In TCR breadth and depth analyses, total T cell responses may have been underestimated.

V and J are TRBV28 and TRBJ1-5; D remains unclear. The sequence came from a human donor who had recovered from COVID-19. Sequencing used peripheral blood, obtained after recovery from COVID-19. CDR3 amino acids: CASSSHDQSNQPQHF. The CDR3 DNA reads TGTGCCAGCAGTTCCCATGATCAGAGCAATCAGCCCCAGCATTTT.